Described below is a single TCR beta chain sequence and its context. This sample was included in a study of shared clonotypes between healthy human individuals. Sequenced by immunoSEQ multiplex PCR; TCRdb stores in-frame clones only, minus some. The sample consists of some 980,000 clones, 76% of them appearing once. The sequence came from a man younger than 30 in good health. The sample consisted of memory CD4+ T cells sorted from blood. The subset is: CD45RA-negative fraction.

The CDR3 DNA is TGTGCCATCAGCCGGGACAGGGGCCCGAACACTGAAGCTTTCTTT. Translation gives CAISRDRGPNTEAFF. The chain is built from TRBV10-3 and TRBJ1-1; 10 nucleotides line up with TRBD1. The CDR3 loop spans 15 amino acids. V lost 6 bases to trimming and J lost 1 base; unmatched junction nucleotides: 5. The germline gives CDR1 ENHRY, CDR2 SYGVKD.